The TCR beta chain under discussion was sequenced for a study of T cells in Graves' hyperthyroidism and ophthalmopathy. On the study more broadly: Peripheral blood was taken when the disease was first diagnosed, before any treatment began.

As concerns this clonotype: Its matching antigen is unknown.

The ends were cut back, 4 bases at V and 0 bases at J, with 15 bases in the middle. CDR3 length: 16 residues. Germline V gene lookup returns CDR1 SGHRS and CDR2 YFSETQ. Study-wide findings and caveats: Blood held most thyroid clonotypes expanded above 0.001 frequency.

From RNA transcripts, TCR beta CDR3 regions were amplified. The TCR CDR3 first-round RT-PCR relied on the HTBI primer set. TCRdb ran MiXCR on the multiplex PCR reads and lists one entry per CDR3 protein. The sample has some 350,000 distinct CDR3 sequences, about 15% seen once. Sequenced: blood. The chain is built from TRBV5-1 and TRBJ2-3, with D hard to call. This receptor was identified in a woman aged 55-70 years with Graves' ophthalmopathy. In DNA, the CDR3 is TGCGCCAGCAGCCCCCCCATAAGTGGGAGCACAGATACGCAGTATTTT. Its translation is CASSPPISGSTDTQYF. The full variable domain, its missing parts supplied by reference TRBV5-1 and TRBJ2-3, is KAGVTQTPRYLIKTRGQQVTLSCSPISGHRSVSWYQQTPGQGLQFLFEYFSETQRNKGNFPGRFSGRQFSNSRSEMNVSTLELGDSALYLCASSPPISGSTDTQYFGPGTRLTVL.